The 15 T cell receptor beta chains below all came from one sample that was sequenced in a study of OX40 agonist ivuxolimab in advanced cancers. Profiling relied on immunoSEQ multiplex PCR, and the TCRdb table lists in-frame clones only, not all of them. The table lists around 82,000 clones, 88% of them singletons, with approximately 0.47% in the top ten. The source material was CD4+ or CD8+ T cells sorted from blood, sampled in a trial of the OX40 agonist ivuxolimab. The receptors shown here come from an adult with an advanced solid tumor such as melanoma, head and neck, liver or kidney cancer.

In nucleotides, the CDR3 is TGTGCCAGCCATAGACGCGGGACGGTATACGAGCAGTACTTC. Translating gives CASHRRGTVYEQYF. This chain uses TRBV27 with TRBJ2-7, with D perhaps TRBD2 (6 bases). Germline CDR1 reads MNHEY; CDR2 reads SMNVEV (reference sequence). The CDR3 extends over 14 amino acids. V lost 8 bases, J lost 4 bases, and 18 bases lay in between.

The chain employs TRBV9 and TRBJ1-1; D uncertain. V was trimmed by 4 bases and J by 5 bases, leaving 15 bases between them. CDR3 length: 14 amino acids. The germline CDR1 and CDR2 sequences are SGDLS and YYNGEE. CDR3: CASSPVRLETEAFF. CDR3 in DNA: TGTGCCAGCAGCCCGGTCCGTTTGGAGACTGAAGCTTTCTTT. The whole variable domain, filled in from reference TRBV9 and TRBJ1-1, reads DSGVTQTPKHLITATGQRVTLRCSPRSGDLSVYWYQQSLDQGLQFLIQYYNGEERAKGNILERFSAQQFPDLHSELNLSSLELGDSALYFCASSPVRLETEAFFGQGTRLTVV.

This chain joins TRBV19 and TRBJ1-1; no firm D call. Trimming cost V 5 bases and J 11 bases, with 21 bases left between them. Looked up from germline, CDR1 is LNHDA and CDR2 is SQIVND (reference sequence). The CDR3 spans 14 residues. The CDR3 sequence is CASSPLTGPPGAFF. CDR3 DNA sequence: TGTGCCAGTAGTCCTCTCACGGGCCCGCCCGGTGCTTTCTTT.

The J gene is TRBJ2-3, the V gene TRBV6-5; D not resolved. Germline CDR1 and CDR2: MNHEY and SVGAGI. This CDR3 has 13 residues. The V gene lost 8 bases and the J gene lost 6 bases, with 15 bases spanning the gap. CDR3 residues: CASGSGPGDTQYF. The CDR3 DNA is TGTGCCAGCGGATCCGGGCCTGGGGATACGCAGTATTTT.

In DNA form, the CDR3 reads TGCAGCGTGGGCGGAAGGGGGGAGATTGGAGGCTACACCTTC. Protein sequence: CSVGGRGEIGGYTF. This rearrangement joins TRBV29-1 to TRBJ1-2; D perhaps matches TRBD1 (6 bases). Germline loops: CDR1 SQVTM, CDR2 ANQGSEA. Deletions cut 6 bases from V and 8 bases from J, with 22 bases between. CDR3 length: 14 residues.

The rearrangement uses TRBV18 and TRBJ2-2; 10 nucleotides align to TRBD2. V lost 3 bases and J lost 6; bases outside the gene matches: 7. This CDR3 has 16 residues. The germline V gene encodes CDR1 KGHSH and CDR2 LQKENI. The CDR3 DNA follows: TGTGCCAGCTCACCGCCGGGACTAGCGTCTGCCGGGGAGCTGTTTTTT. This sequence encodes CASSPPGLASAGELFF. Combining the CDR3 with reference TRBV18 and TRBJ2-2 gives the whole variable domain NAGVMQNPRHLVRRRGQEARLRCSPMKGHSHVYWYRQLPEEGLKFMVYLQKENIIDESGMPKERFSAEFPKEGPSILRIQQVVRGDSAAYFCASSPPGLASAGELFFGEGSRLTVL.

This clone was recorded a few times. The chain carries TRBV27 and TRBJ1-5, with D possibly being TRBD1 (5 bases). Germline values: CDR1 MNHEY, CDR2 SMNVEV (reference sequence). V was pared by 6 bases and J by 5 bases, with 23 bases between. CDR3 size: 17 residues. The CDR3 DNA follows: TGTGCCAGCAGCCCTGGACAAGGTCGAGTGATCTATCAGCCCCAGCATTTT. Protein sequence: CASSPGQGRVIYQPQHF.

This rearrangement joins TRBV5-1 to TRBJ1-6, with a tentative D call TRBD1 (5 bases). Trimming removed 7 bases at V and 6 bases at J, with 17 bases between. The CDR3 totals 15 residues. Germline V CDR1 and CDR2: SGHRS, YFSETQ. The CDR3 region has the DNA TGCGCCAGCTCTGGGGGGAGAGAACCTAATTCACCCCTCCACTTT. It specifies CASSGGREPNSPLHF.

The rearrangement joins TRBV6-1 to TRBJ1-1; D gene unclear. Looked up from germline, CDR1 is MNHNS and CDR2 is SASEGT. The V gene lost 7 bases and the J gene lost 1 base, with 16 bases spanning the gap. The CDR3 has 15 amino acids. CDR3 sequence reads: CASILSSAGNTEAFF. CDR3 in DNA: TGTGCCAGCATCCTCTCCTCAGCGGGGAACACTGAAGCTTTCTTT.

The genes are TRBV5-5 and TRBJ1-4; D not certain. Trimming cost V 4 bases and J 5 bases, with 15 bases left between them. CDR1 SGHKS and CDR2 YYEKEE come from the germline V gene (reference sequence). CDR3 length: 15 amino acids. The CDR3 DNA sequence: TGTGCCAGCAGCCCCTGGACGCAGCAGAATGAAAAACTGTTTTTT. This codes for CASSPWTQQNEKLFF. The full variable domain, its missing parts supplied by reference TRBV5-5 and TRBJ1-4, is DAGVTQSPTHLIKTRGQQVTLRCSPISGHKSVSWYQQVLGQGPQFIFQYYEKEERGRGNFPDRFSARQFPNYSSELNVNALLLGDSALYLCASSPWTQQNEKLFFGSGTQLSVL.

The CDR3 here is CASSRGLGETQYF. Written as DNA, the CDR3 is TGTGCCAGCAGTAGGGGTTTGGGAGAGACCCAGTACTTC. The chain couples TRBV6-4 to TRBJ2-5; maybe TRBD1 (5 bases). The CDR3 is 13 amino acids. Trimming removed 5 bases at V and 4 bases at J, with 11 bases between. Germline values: CDR1 MRHNA, CDR2 SNTAGT.

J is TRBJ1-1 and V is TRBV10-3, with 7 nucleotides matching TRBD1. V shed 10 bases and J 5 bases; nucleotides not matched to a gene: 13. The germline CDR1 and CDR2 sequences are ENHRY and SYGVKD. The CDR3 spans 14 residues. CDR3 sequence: CATVTGTARTEAFF. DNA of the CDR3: TGTGCCACCGTAACCGGGACAGCGAGGACTGAAGCTTTCTTT.

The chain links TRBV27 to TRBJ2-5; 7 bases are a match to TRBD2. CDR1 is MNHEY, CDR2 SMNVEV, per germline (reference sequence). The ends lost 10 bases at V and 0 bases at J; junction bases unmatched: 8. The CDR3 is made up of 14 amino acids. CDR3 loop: CANSAGPYQETQYF. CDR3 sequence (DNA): TGTGCCAACTCAGCGGGGCCGTACCAAGAGACCCAGTACTTC.

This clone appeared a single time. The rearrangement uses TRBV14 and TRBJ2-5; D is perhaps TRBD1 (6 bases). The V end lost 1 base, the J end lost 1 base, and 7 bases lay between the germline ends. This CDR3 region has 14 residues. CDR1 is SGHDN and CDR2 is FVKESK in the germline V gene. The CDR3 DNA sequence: TGTGCCAGCAGCCAAGGGACAGCCCAAGAGACCCAGTACTTC. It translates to CASSQGTAQETQYF.

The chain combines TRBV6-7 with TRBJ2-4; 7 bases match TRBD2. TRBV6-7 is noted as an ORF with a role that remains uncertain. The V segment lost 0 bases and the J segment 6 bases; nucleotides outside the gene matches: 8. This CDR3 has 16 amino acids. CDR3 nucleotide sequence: TGTGCCAGCAGTTACTCGACGGGGGGAGTAGGAAACATTCAGTACTTC. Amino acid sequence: CASSYSTGGVGNIQYF.